This TCR beta chain comes out of a study of cytomegalovirus exposure and HLA in healthy donors. As to this clone: Its antigen is still unknown.

The CDR3 covers 15 residues. The germline gives CDR1 SGHTA, CDR2 FQGNSA. V gave up 5 bases and J gave up 9 bases; unmatched junction bases: 6. Primers for the PCR totalled 60 Vbeta and 13 Jbeta. Libraries were prepared by immunoSEQ multiplex PCR; TCRdb keeps only in-frame clonotypes and omits some of them. Among under 200,000 clones listed, around four fifths were seen once. Whole-study findings and limits: A later analysis linked a missense variant in DCLRE1C to the trimming of TCR beta V and J genes. Cytomegalovirus-associated TCR beta chains were listed, numbering under 200.

The V and J genes are TRBV7-2 and TRBJ2-2, with 13 positions matching TRBD2. This TCR was recovered from a female donor in good health and CMV-seronegative. The sample taken for sequencing was PBMCs. The CDR3 loop is CASSPWTSGRRELFF. CDR3 bases: TGTGCCAGCAGCCCCTGGACTAGCGGGAGAAGGGAGCTGTTTTTT. Together with reference TRBV7-2 and TRBJ2-2, the CDR3 gives the full variable domain: GAGVSQSPSNKVTEKGKDVELRCDPISGHTALYWYRQSLGQGLEFLIYFQGNSAPDKSGLPSDRFSAERTGGSVSTLTIQRTQQEDSAVYLCASSPWTSGRRELFFGEGSRLTVL.